The 25 T cell receptor beta chains below all came from one sample that was sequenced in a study of T cell responses to AZD1222 COVID-19 vaccine. Sequenced by immunoSEQ multiplex PCR; TCRdb stores in-frame clones only, minus some. This table holds around 160,000 clones, about 91% found once. This material consisted of peripheral blood, taken 28 days after the second AZD1222 dose. The origin of the receptors is an adult who received the AZD1222 COVID-19 vaccine.

CDR3 nucleotide sequence: TGTGCCAGCAGTTTGCAGGGATTGAGGTACAATGAGCAGTTCTTC. As protein: CASSLQGLRYNEQFF. J is TRBJ2-1 and V is TRBV27, with D perhaps TRBD1 (5 bases). There are 15 residues in the CDR3. CDR1 is MNHEY and CDR2 is SMNVEV in the germline V gene (reference sequence). V was pared by 3 bases and J by 4 bases, with 13 bases between.

The rearrangement links TRBV2 to TRBJ1-1, with 7 bases fitting TRBD1. With 6 bases clipped from V and 1 base from J, the junction kept 8 bases outside the gene matches. Looked up from germline, CDR1 is SNHLY and CDR2 is FYNNEI. The CDR3 is made up of 15 amino acids. CDR3: CASSQTGYENTEAFF. The CDR3 DNA reads as TGTGCCAGCAGCCAGACAGGGTACGAGAACACTGAAGCTTTCTTT.

The V gene is TRBV3-1 (or the pseudogene TRBV3-2), the J gene TRBJ2-7; D remains ambiguous. CDR1 is LGHDT, CDR2 YNNKEL, per germline (reference sequence). Trimming removed 0 bases from V and 5 bases from J, with 8 bases in between. This CDR3 contains 13 residues. The CDR3 DNA reads as TGTGCCAGCAGCCAAGAGGTAGTTAACGAGCAGTACTTC. Protein: CASSQEVVNEQYF.

The chain links TRBV19 to TRBJ2-3, with D perhaps TRBD2 (6 bases). Trimming cost V 9 bases and J 0 bases, with 10 bases left between them. The CDR3 is made up of 13 amino acids. CDR1 and CDR2 (germline): LNHDA, SQIVND (reference sequence). The CDR3 reads CASALASTDTQYF. Written as DNA, the CDR3 is TGTGCCAGCGCACTAGCTAGCACAGATACGCAGTATTTT. Looking up the rest from reference TRBV19 and TRBJ2-3 gives the full variable domain: DGGITQSPKYLFRKEGQNVTLSCEQNLNHDAMYWYRQDPGQGLRLIYYSQIVNDFQKGDIAEGYSVSREKKESFPLTVTSAQKNPTAFYLCASALASTDTQYFGPGTRLTVL.

The V call is TRBV27, the J call TRBJ1-2; 7 bases are a match to TRBD1. CDR1 and CDR2 from the germline V gene are MNHEY and SMNVEV (reference sequence). The CDR3 has 14 amino acids. J gave up 10 bases and V 7 bases, and 15 bases lay outside the gene matches. The CDR3 here is CASTPVGGGLDYTF. CDR3 DNA sequence: TGTGCCAGCACCCCGGTGGGAGGGGGCCTCGACTACACCTTC.

The J gene is TRBJ2-5, the V gene TRBV11-2; D perhaps matches TRBD2 (6 bases). The CDR3 is 16 amino acids. Trimming took 3 bases from V and 0 from J, leaving 14 bases between them. CDR1 and CDR2 from the germline V gene are SGHAT and FQNNGV. DNA for the CDR3: TGTGCCAGCAGCTTGGAATGGGGCGGGGACCAAGAGACCCAGTACTTC. This translates into CASSLEWGGDQETQYF.

The rearrangement joins TRBV6-6 to TRBJ1-1; D is undetermined. Germline V CDR1 and CDR2: MNHNY, SVGAGI (reference sequence). The CDR3 runs to 16 residues. The ends were cut back, 0 bases at V and 2 bases at J, with 13 bases in the middle. The CDR3 DNA sequence: TGTGCCAGCAGTTACTCCTCGGGAACCGTCAACACTGAAGCTTTCTTT. This gives the protein CASSYSSGTVNTEAFF.

The chain links TRBV30 to TRBJ1-2; a possible D gene is TRBD1 (5 bases). V dropped 4 bases and J dropped 0 bases, with 12 bases sitting between them. The length of the CDR3 is 14 residues. Germline V lookup: CDR1 GTSNPN, CDR2 SVGIG (reference sequence). CDR3: CAWTNRGANYGYTF. In DNA, the CDR3 is TGTGCCTGGACCAACCGGGGGGCTAACTATGGCTACACCTTC.

The chain carries TRBV6-5 and TRBJ1-2; D uncertain. Germline V gives CDR1 MNHEY, CDR2 SVGAGI. The CDR3 contains 14 residues. V lost 0 bases and J lost 5, with 10 bases in between. The CDR3: CASSYSSREYGYTF. The DNA of the CDR3 is TGTGCCAGCAGTTACTCGAGTAGGGAATATGGCTACACCTTC.

The chain uses TRBV7-2 and TRBJ2-5; 13 bases fit TRBD2. The V and J ends lost 2 bases and 4 bases, in that order; junction bases with no gene match: 1. This CDR3 region has 15 residues. Germline CDR1 is SGHTA and CDR2 is FQGNSA. The CDR3 DNA sequence: TGTGCCAGCAGCTTAAGACTAGCGGGGGGAGAGACCCAGTACTTC. Protein product: CASSLRLAGGETQYF. The full variable domain, its missing parts supplied by reference TRBV7-2 and TRBJ2-5, is GAGVSQSPSNKVTEKGKDVELRCDPISGHTALYWYRQSLGQGLEFLIYFQGNSAPDKSGLPSDRFSAERTGGSVSTLTIQRTQQEDSAVYLCASSLRLAGGETQYFGPGTRLLVL.

The chain recombines TRBV6-5 with TRBJ2-2; the match to TRBD2 covers 10 bases. The CDR3 consists of 14 residues. Germline CDR1 and CDR2: MNHEY and SVGAGI. The CDR3 DNA reads TGTCAAAGCGGGGGGGAGGTCGACACCGGGGAGCTGTTTTTT. This encodes CQSGGEVDTGELFF.

V is TRBV5-1 and J is TRBJ1-2; D is ambiguous. V dropped 0 bases and J dropped 5 bases, with 11 bases sitting between them. Per germline, CDR1 SGHRS and CDR2 YFSETQ. The CDR3 runs 14 residues. CDR3: CASSLGSVAYGYTF. CDR3 sequence (DNA): TGCGCCAGCAGCTTGGGAAGTGTGGCTTATGGCTACACCTTC.

The chain recombines TRBV4-1 with TRBJ2-2; the D is unclear. The length of the CDR3 is 13 residues. V shed 3 bases and J shed 4 bases, with 6 bases lying between them. Germline-derived CDR1 and CDR2 are MGHRA and YSYEKL. CDR3 protein: CASSHVSTGELFF. The CDR3 DNA is TGCGCCAGCAGCCATGTTTCCACCGGGGAGCTGTTTTTT.

CDR3 amino acids: CASSPDRVTDTQYF. For the CDR3, the DNA is TGTGCCAGCAGCCCAGACCGGGTCACAGATACGCAGTATTTT. This chain links TRBV11-2 with TRBJ2-3; no clear D gene. V was cut by 5 bases and J by 2 bases, with 11 bases left in between. Per germline, CDR1 SGHAT and CDR2 FQNNGV. The CDR3 is 14 residues long.

The chain's CDR3 is CASSEYAGYNSNQPQHF. CDR3 bases: TGTGCCAGCAGTGAATATGCGGGATATAACAGCAATCAGCCCCAGCATTTT. V is TRBV6-1 and J is TRBJ1-5; D is unclear. Between the trimmed V and J ends, which lost 2 bases and 1 base, there was a span of 15 bases. There are 17 residues in the CDR3. Germline V gene lookup returns CDR1 MNHNS and CDR2 SASEGT.

This clone turned up a few times. The chain recombines TRBV10-1 with TRBJ2-7; D unclear. The V gene's germline CDR1 is WNHNN and CDR2 SYGVQD (reference sequence). Trimming shortened V by 0 bases and J by 3 bases, and 9 bases separated the two germline ends. The CDR3 consists of 14 residues. Written as DNA, the CDR3 is TGCGCCAGCAGTGAGTCGACCCTTCGCTACGAGCAGTACTTC. The encoded protein is CASSESTLRYEQYF.

The rearrangement joins TRBV9 to TRBJ2-2; no firm D call. Trimming took off 4 bases at V and 7 bases at J, with 11 bases between the two ends. The V gene's germline CDR1 is SGDLS and CDR2 YYNGEE. The CDR3 has 13 amino acids. The DNA for the CDR3 is TGTGCCAGCAGCACATCCCCAGGCGGGGAGCTGTTTTTT. Protein product: CASSTSPGGELFF.

This chain uses TRBV18 with TRBJ1-4; D possibly corresponds to TRBD1 (5 bases). Trimming removed 0 bases at V and 7 bases at J, with 12 bases between. Germline lookup yields CDR1 KGHSH and CDR2 LQKENI. The CDR3 extends over 15 amino acids. Here the CDR3 DNA reads TGTGCCAGCTCACCACCGGGGGAAGTTGGTGAAAAACTGTTTTTT. Translated: CASSPPGEVGEKLFF.

The chain employs TRBV9 and TRBJ2-2, with 7 bases matching TRBD1. Per germline, CDR1 SGDLS and CDR2 YYNGEE. J was trimmed by 4 bases and V by 4 bases; bases with no gene match: 4. This CDR3 region has 14 residues. This CDR3 reads CASSRQGSTGELFF. The DNA for the CDR3 is TGTGCCAGCAGCCGACAGGGAAGCACCGGGGAGCTGTTTTTT.

This clone was seen more than once but under ten times. The chain has TRBV6-5 and TRBJ1-2, with 7 nucleotides matching TRBD1. CDR1 MNHEY and CDR2 SVGAGI come from the germline V gene. The CDR3 extends over 15 amino acids. V lost 5 bases, J lost 6 bases, and 12 bases stayed unmatched. The DNA for the CDR3 is TGTGCCAGCAGTCAACTGACAGGGAAAGAGGATGGCTACACCTTC. It encodes CASSQLTGKEDGYTF.

The rearrangement joins TRBV10-3 to TRBJ1-5; D uncertain. V was shortened by 0 bases and J by 7 bases, with 7 bases between the two germline ends. This CDR3 contains 13 residues. Per the germline V gene, CDR1 is ENHRY and CDR2 is SYGVKD. The CDR3: CAISESTGQPQHF. The CDR3 bases are TGTGCCATCAGTGAGTCGACGGGACAGCCCCAGCATTTT.

The chain couples TRBV3-1 (or the pseudogene TRBV3-2) to TRBJ2-1; 7 nucleotides line up with TRBD1. The CDR3 extends over 14 amino acids. CDR1 is LGHDT and CDR2 is YNNKEL in the germline V gene (reference sequence). The V and J ends lost 5 bases and 10 bases, in that order; junction bases with no gene match: 11. In DNA form, the CDR3 reads TGTGCCAGCAGCAAGGCGTACAGGGGCGACGAGCAGTTCTTC. Protein sequence: CASSKAYRGDEQFF.

The chain couples TRBV7-8 to TRBJ1-5; weak D call: TRBD1 (6 bases). Trimming took off 4 bases at V and 3 bases at J, with 22 bases between the two ends. CDR3 length: 18 amino acids. Germline-derived CDR1 and CDR2 are SGHVS and FQNEAQ. The CDR3 DNA follows: TGTGCCAGCAGCTCTCCCCCTAGGGACATCGCGAACAATCAGCCCCAGCATTTT. It codes for CASSSPPRDIANNQPQHF.

The chain has TRBV4-1 and TRBJ2-3; 8 bases are a match to TRBD1. V dropped 4 bases and J dropped 5; count of bases not matched to a gene: 8. Looked up from germline, CDR1 is MGHRA and CDR2 is YSYEKL. The CDR3 totals 15 residues. The CDR3 DNA sequence: TGCGCCAGCAGCCCAGGCCAGGGGGCGGGAGATACGCAGTATTTT. Protein: CASSPGQGAGDTQYF.

The V gene is TRBV13, the J gene TRBJ1-1, with 7 bases aligning to TRBD1. Per germline, CDR1 PRHDT and CDR2 FYEKMQ (reference sequence). V trimming: 4 bases; J trimming: 7 bases; junction bases outside the gene matches: 6. The CDR3 has 13 amino acids. The CDR3 DNA sequence: TGTGCCAGCAGCTACGGGACAGATGGTGAAGCTTTCTTT. The encoded protein is CASSYGTDGEAFF.